In its sample, the clone carrying this TCR beta chain was seen many times. Its antigen remains unknown. In total, each donor contributed a single heparinised blood draw that averaged about 110 mL. The sample originates from a study of beta chain features in type 1 diabetes. All of the isolated RNA was reverse transcribed, so expressed TCRB transcripts were sequenced. Data came from immunoSEQ multiplex PCR; TCRdb stores just in-frame clones and leaves some out. This sample has about 340,000 clones, with approximately 9.7% found just once. Broader study findings: VDJ junctions in type 1 diabetes patients carried more deletions and fewer insertions. Within patients, naive, central memory and Treg TCRB repertoires seemed more similar than within healthy donors. Type 1 diabetes patients showed a moderate but significant shortening of TCRB CDR3s in all four CD4+ subsets.

Trimming cost V 0 bases and J 8 bases, with 13 bases left between them. CDR3 length equals 15 residues. Germline V lookup: CDR1 MNHEY, CDR2 SMNVEV (reference sequence). The origin of this receptor is a man aged 25-40 years with type 1 diabetes. The sequenced sample consisted of central memory CD4+ T cells from blood. V and J are TRBV27 and TRBJ1-4; D call uncertain. CDR3 DNA: TGTGCCAGCAGTTTATCGATCGGCCCGGGAGAAAAACTGTTTTTT. This encodes CASSLSIGPGEKLFF.